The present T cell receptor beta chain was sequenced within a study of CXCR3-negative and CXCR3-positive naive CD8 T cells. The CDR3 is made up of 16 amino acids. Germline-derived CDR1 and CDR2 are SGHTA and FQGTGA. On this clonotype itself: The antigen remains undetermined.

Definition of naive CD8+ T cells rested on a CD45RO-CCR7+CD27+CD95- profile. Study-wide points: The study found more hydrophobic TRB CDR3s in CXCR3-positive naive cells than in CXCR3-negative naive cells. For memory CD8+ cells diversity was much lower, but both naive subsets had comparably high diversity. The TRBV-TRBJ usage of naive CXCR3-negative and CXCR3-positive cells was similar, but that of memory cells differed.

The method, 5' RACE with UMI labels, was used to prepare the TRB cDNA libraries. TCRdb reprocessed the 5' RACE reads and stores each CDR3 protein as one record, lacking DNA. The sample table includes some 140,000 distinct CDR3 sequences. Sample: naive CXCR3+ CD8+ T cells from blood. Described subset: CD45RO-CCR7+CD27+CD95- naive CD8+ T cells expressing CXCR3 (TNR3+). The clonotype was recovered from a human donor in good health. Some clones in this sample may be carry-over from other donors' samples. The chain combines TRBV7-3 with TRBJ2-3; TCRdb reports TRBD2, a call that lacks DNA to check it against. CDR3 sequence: CASSRVVAGVPDTQYF. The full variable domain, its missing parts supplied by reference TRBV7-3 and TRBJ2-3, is GAGVSQTPSNKVTEKGKYVELRCDPISGHTALYWYRQSLGQGPEFLIYFQGTGAADDSGLPNDRFFAVRPEGSVSTLKIQRTERGDSAVYLCASSRVVAGVPDTQYFGPGTRLTVL.